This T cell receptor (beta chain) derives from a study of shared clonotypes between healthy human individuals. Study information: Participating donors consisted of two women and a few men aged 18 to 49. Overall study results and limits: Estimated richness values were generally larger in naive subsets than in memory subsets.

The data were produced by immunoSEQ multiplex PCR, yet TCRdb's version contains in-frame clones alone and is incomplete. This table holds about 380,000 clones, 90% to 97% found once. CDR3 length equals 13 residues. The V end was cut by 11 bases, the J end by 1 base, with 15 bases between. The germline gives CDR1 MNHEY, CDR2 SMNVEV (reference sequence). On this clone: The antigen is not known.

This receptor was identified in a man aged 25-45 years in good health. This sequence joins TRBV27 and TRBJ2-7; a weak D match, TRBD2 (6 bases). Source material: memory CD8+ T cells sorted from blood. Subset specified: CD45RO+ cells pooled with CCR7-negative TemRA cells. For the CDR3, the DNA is TGTGCCTCCCGGAGGGCGGGTTCCTACGAGCAGTACTTC. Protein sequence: CASRRAGSYEQYF.